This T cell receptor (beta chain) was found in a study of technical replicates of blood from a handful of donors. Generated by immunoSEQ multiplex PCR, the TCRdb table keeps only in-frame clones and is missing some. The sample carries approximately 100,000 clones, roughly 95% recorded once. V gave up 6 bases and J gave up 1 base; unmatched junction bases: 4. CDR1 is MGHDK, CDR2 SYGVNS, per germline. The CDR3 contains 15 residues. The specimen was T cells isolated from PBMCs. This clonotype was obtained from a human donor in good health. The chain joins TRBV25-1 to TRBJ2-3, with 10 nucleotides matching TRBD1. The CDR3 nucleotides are TGTGCCAGCAGCCTTGACAGGGGGCGCACAGATACGCAGTATTTT. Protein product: CASSLDRGRTDTQYF.